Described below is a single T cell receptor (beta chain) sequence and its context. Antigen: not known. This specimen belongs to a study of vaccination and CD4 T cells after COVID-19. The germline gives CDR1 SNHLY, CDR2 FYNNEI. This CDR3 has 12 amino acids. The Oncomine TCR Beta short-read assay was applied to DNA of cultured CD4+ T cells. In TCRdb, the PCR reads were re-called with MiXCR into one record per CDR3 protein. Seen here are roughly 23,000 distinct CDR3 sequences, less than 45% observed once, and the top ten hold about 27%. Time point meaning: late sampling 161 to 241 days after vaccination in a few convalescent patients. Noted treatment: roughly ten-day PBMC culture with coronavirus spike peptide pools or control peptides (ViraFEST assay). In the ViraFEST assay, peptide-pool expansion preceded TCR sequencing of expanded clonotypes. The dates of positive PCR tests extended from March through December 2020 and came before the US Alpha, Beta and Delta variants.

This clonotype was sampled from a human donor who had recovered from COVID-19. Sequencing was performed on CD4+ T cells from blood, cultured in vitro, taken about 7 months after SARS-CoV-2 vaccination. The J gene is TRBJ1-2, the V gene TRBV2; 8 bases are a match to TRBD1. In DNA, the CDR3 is TGTGCACAAGGCAGGGGGCCTTATGGCTACACCTTC. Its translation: CAQGRGPYGYTF.